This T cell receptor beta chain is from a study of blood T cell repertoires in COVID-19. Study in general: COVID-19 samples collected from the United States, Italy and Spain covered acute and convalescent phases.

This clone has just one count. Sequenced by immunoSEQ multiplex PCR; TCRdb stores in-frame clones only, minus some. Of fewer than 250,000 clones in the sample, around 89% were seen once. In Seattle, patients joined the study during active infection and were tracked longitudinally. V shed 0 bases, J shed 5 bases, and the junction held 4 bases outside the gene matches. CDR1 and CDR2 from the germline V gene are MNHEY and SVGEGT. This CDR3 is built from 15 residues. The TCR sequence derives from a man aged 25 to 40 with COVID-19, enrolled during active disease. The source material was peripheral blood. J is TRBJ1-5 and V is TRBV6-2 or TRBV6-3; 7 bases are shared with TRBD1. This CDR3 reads CASSYSSGTDQPQHF. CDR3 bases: TGTGCCAGCAGTTACTCCTCCGGGACAGATCAGCCCCAGCATTTT.